The present TCR beta chain was sequenced within a study of cytomegalovirus exposure and HLA in healthy donors. General observations from the study: A later analysis linked a missense DCLRE1C variant to TCR beta V- and J-gene trimming. The number of N-insertions in an Asian-associated ancestry cluster was reportedly below the roughly 670-donor mean in a later analysis. It was likely that a cluster of highly shared sequence variants was a sequencing artifact. In a later analysis, DRB1 alleles had the most associated TCRs; HLA-C alleles the fewest.

V shed 1 base and J shed 7 bases, with 13 bases lying between them. Germline-derived CDR1 and CDR2 are SGHTA and FQGNSA. This CDR3 has 14 residues. PCR involved 60 Vbeta and 13 Jbeta primers. TCRdb keeps only in-frame clones here, not all; method: immunoSEQ multiplex PCR. The sample yields fewer than 200,000 clones, 60% to 85% seen once. This clone was found a few times. Its cognate antigen is unknown. Sequencing was performed on PBMCs. This TCR was sampled from a man aged 40-49 years in good health and CMV-seronegative. The gene calls are TRBV7-2 and TRBJ1-1; maybe TRBD1 (6 bases). The CDR3 sequence is CASSLGGQTFEAFF. CDR3 bases: TGTGCCAGCAGCTTAGGTGGACAGACATTTGAAGCTTTCTTT.